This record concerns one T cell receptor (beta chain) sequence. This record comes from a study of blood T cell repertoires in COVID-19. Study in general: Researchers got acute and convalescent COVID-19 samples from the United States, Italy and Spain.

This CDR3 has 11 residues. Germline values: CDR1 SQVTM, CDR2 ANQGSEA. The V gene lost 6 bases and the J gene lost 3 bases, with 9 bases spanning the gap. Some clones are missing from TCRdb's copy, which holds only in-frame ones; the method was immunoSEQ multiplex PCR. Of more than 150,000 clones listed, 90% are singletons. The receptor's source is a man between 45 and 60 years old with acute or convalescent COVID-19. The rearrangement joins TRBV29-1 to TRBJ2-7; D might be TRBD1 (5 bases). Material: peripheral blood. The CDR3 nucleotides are TGCAGCGTCGTGGACAACTACGAGCAGTACTTC. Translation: CSVVDNYEQYF.